The 22 T cell receptor beta chains below all came from one sample that was sequenced in a study of blood T cell repertoires in COVID-19. Produced via immunoSEQ multiplex PCR; TCRdb's table is partial and in-frame only. This table has 300,000 to 400,000 clones, 80% to 90% appearing once. The sample consisted of PBMCs or T cells enriched from blood (not recorded which). The receptors here all came from a man aged 25-45 years who had recovered from COVID-19.

This clone was observed once. The genes are TRBV28 and TRBJ2-2, with 15 bases lining up with TRBD2. V lost 2 bases to trimming and J lost 1 base; unmatched junction nucleotides: 5. The CDR3 covers 19 residues. The germline gives CDR1 MDHEN, CDR2 SYDVKM. DNA of the CDR3: TGTGCCAGCAGTTTAGAGGGACTAGCGGGGGGAAGGAACACCGGGGAGCTGTTTTTT. It encodes CASSLEGLAGGRNTGELFF.

V usage is TRBV27 and J usage is TRBJ1-5; the match to TRBD1 covers 7 bases. The CDR3 is 15 residues long. V shed 5 bases, J shed 2 bases, and the junction held 6 bases outside the gene matches. Per the germline V gene, CDR1 is MNHEY and CDR2 is SMNVEV (reference sequence). CDR3 bases: TGTGCCAGCAGTATAGGGGGCTGGGGCAATCAGCCCCAGCATTTT. It translates to CASSIGGWGNQPQHF.

The gene calls are TRBV7-3 and TRBJ2-2; maybe TRBD2 (6 bases). CDR1 is SGHTA and CDR2 is FQGTGA in the germline V gene. V was trimmed by 4 bases and J by 4 bases, leaving 7 bases between them. The CDR3 has 13 residues. The CDR3 reads CASSSTSTGELFF. CDR3 coding DNA: TGTGCCAGCAGCTCGACTAGCACCGGGGAGCTGTTTTTT. Full variable domain (missing parts from reference TRBV7-3 and TRBJ2-2): GAGVSQTPSNKVTEKGKYVELRCDPISGHTALYWYRQSLGQGPEFLIYFQGTGAADDSGLPNDRFFAVRPEGSVSTLKIQRTERGDSAVYLCASSSTSTGELFFGEGSRLTVL.

V gene TRBV2 combines with J gene TRBJ1-4; 9 bases line up with TRBD1. This CDR3 spans 15 amino acids. Per germline, CDR1 SNHLY and CDR2 FYNNEI. Trimming took 1 base from V and 7 from J; bases not matched to a gene: 4. The CDR3 loop is CASSEGDRVPEKLFF. The CDR3 region has the DNA TGTGCCAGCAGTGAAGGGGACAGGGTGCCTGAAAAACTGTTTTTT.

A single count supports this clone. The genes are TRBV19 and TRBJ1-2; a possible D gene is TRBD1 (6 bases). The V end lost 5 bases, the J end lost 4 bases, and 11 bases lay between the germline ends. CDR1 and CDR2 from the germline V gene are LNHDA and SQIVND (reference sequence). The CDR3 sequence is 13 residues long. DNA of the CDR3: TGTGCCAGTAGTGCCCGGGACACCTATGGCTACACCTTC. As protein: CASSARDTYGYTF.

V and J are TRBV10-2 and TRBJ2-7; D might be TRBD1 (6 bases). Germline V gene lookup returns CDR1 WSHSY and CDR2 SAAADI. The germline V and J ends were trimmed by 6 bases and 0 bases, with 12 bases remaining between them. This CDR3 has 14 residues. The CDR3 DNA reads as TGCGCCAGCAGGGGAACAGGGCTCTCCTACGAGCAGTACTTC. Its translation: CASRGTGLSYEQYF.

This clone was counted only a few times. The V and J genes are TRBV6-5 and TRBJ2-5, with TRBD2 identical over 9 bases. CDR3 length equals 16 residues. V was clipped by 2 bases and J by 0 bases; unmatched bases: 4. Germline loops: CDR1 MNHEY, CDR2 SVGAGI. CDR3 nucleotide sequence: TGTGCCAGCAGTTACGGGGCGGGGGGGTACCAAGAGACCCAGTACTTC. Its protein is CASSYGAGGYQETQYF.

The V and J genes are TRBV4-1 and TRBJ1-6, with a weak D call TRBD1 (5 bases). Between the trimmed V and J ends, which lost 1 base and 0 bases, there was a span of 16 bases. CDR1 MGHRA and CDR2 YSYEKL come from the germline V gene. CDR3 length: 19 residues. The CDR3 spells CASSQGPDKGFSYNSPLHF. CDR3 DNA: TGCGCCAGCAGCCAAGGACCGGACAAAGGTTTCTCCTATAATTCACCCCTCCACTTT.

This chain joins TRBV6-5 and TRBJ2-7; 7 nucleotides match TRBD1. CDR1 MNHEY and CDR2 SVGAGI come from the germline V gene. V dropped 6 bases and J dropped 5; count of bases not matched to a gene: 10. The CDR3 covers 14 residues. The CDR3 DNA sequence: TGTGCCAGCAGAACCACAGGGGTCCCAAACGAGCAGTACTTC. Translating gives CASRTTGVPNEQYF.

The chain has TRBV9 and TRBJ1-1; D not resolved. V was trimmed by 4 bases and J by 5 bases, leaving 18 bases between them. This CDR3 is built from 15 residues. Per germline, CDR1 SGDLS and CDR2 YYNGEE. The CDR3 coding sequence is TGTGCCAGCAGCCCCCTCGGTGAGGTACGGACTGAAGCTTTCTTT. This sequence encodes CASSPLGEVRTEAFF.

This chain connects TRBV19 to TRBJ2-3; 8 bases are shared with TRBD2. CDR3 length: 14 amino acids. Germline CDR1 is LNHDA and CDR2 is SQIVND (reference sequence). V was pared by 5 bases and J by 4 bases, with 5 bases of the junction left unmatched. The CDR3: CASSLRGGPDTQYF. The CDR3 nucleotides are TGTGCCAGTAGTCTTCGGGGGGGGCCAGATACGCAGTATTTT.

In this sample, this clone turned up a few times. The chain carries TRBV9 and TRBJ2-2, with unresolved D. This CDR3 comprises 14 residues. The germline V gene has CDR1 SGDLS and CDR2 YYNGEE. Trimming took 1 base from V and 1 from J, leaving 5 bases between them. The CDR3 DNA reads as TGTGCCAGCAGCGTAAACTGGAACACCGGGGAGCTGTTTTTT. Translated: CASSVNWNTGELFF.

V usage is TRBV9 and J usage is TRBJ2-1; a weak D match, TRBD2 (5 bases). Trimming left V 1 base short and J 0 bases short, with 14 bases between. This CDR3 has 17 amino acids. Germline CDR1 SGDLS, CDR2 YYNGEE. CDR3 region: CASSVTASGSSYNEQFF. The DNA of the CDR3 is TGTGCCAGCAGCGTAACCGCAAGCGGAAGCTCCTACAATGAGCAGTTCTTC.

The J gene is TRBJ1-2, the V gene TRBV3-1 (or the pseudogene TRBV3-2); weak D call: TRBD1 (6 bases). Germline V lookup: CDR1 LGHDT, CDR2 YNNKEL (reference sequence). The CDR3 covers 14 residues. V lost 1 base and J 6 bases, leaving 12 bases between the germline ends. The CDR3 loop is CASSQAGRGNGYTF. As DNA, the CDR3 is TGTGCCAGCAGCCAAGCAGGGAGGGGGAATGGCTACACCTTC.

As to this clone: The sample has other DNA sequences that encode this CDR3 too. The CDR3 is CAWSRQGSGNTIYF. CDR3 coding DNA: TGTGCCTGGAGTAGACAGGGGTCTGGAAACACCATATATTTT. The chain combines TRBV30 with TRBJ1-3; the match to TRBD1 covers 8 bases. CDR1 and CDR2 (germline): GTSNPN, SVGIG (reference sequence). Trimming removed 2 bases from V and 1 base from J; junction bases left unmatched: 1. The CDR3 has 14 residues. The full variable domain, with the rest looked up from reference TRBV30 and TRBJ1-3, is SQTIHQWPATLVQPVGSPLSLECTVEGTSNPNLYWYRQAAGRGLQLLFYSVGIGQISSEVPQNLSASRPQDRQFILSSKKLLLSDSGFYLCAWSRQGSGNTIYFGEGSWLTVV.

This clone was detected only once. This sequence joins TRBV27 and TRBJ2-7, with D tentatively TRBD2 (6 bases). The CDR3 contains 17 residues. Deletions cut 3 bases from V and 3 bases from J, with 21 bases between. Germline CDR1 is MNHEY and CDR2 is SMNVEV (reference sequence). The CDR3 DNA reads TGTGCCAGCAGTTTGTTCGGGAGCGCCGGCGGGATCTACGAGCAGTACTTC. It translates to CASSLFGSAGGIYEQYF.

The gene calls are TRBV4-2 and TRBJ2-1; TRBD2 agrees at 11 bases. Trimming removed 6 bases from V and 9 bases from J; junction bases left unmatched: 4. The CDR3 has 13 amino acids. Per the germline V gene, CDR1 is LGHNA and CDR2 is YNFKEQ. CDR3 in DNA: TGTGCCAGCAGAAGGACTAGCGGGTTTGAGCAGTTCTTC. Translated, it gives CASRRTSGFEQFF.

V usage is TRBV15 and J usage is TRBJ1-6; 8 bases match TRBD1. The CDR3 is 15 residues long. Germline V gives CDR1 LNHNV, CDR2 YYDKDF (reference sequence). The V segment lost 4 bases and the J segment 10 bases; nucleotides outside the gene matches: 9. The CDR3 spells CATSNRQGKGSPLHF. The CDR3 coding sequence is TGTGCCACCAGCAACAGACAGGGGAAGGGATCACCCCTCCACTTT. The full variable domain, in which reference TRBV15 and TRBJ1-6 provide the parts outside the CDR3, is DAMVIQNPRYQVTQFGKPVTLSCSQTLNHNVMYWYQQKSSQAPKLLFHYYDKDFNNEADTPDNFQSRRPNTSFCFLDIRSPGLGDTAMYLCATSNRQGKGSPLHFGNGTRLTVT.

The V gene is TRBV15, the J gene TRBJ2-3; the D gene is possibly TRBD2 (7 bases). The CDR3 runs to 14 residues. V was cut by 5 bases and J by 5 bases, with 14 bases left in between. In germline, CDR1 is LNHNV, CDR2 YYDKDF (reference sequence). This CDR3 reads CATSLRGALDTQYF. DNA of the CDR3: TGTGCCACCAGCCTTCGGGGGGCCTTAGATACGCAGTATTTT.

CDR3 in amino acids: CASSSIGGAYSDTQYF. The CDR3 DNA follows: TGTGCCAGCAGTTCTATCGGGGGGGCATATTCAGATACGCAGTATTTT. The rearrangement links TRBV2 to TRBJ2-3, with TRBD2 matching over 8 bases. V lost 5 bases and J lost 4; bases outside the gene matches: 11. The CDR3 sequence is 16 residues long. Looked up from germline, CDR1 is SNHLY and CDR2 is FYNNEI.

The chain links TRBV5-1 to TRBJ1-3; D possibly corresponds to TRBD1 (5 bases). In germline, CDR1 is SGHRS, CDR2 YFSETQ. Trimming removed 1 base at V and 3 bases at J, with 17 bases between. CDR3 size: 17 residues. In nucleotides, the CDR3 is TGCGCCAGCAGCTTGAATAGGCAGGGCTTGGTTGGAAACACCATATATTTT. Protein product: CASSLNRQGLVGNTIYF. Filled out from reference TRBV5-1 and TRBJ1-3, the complete variable domain reads KAGVTQTPRYLIKTRGQQVTLSCSPISGHRSVSWYQQTPGQGLQFLFEYFSETQRNKGNFPGRFSGRQFSNSRSEMNVSTLELGDSALYLCASSLNRQGLVGNTIYFGEGSWLTVV.

V and J are TRBV18 and TRBJ1-1, with a tentative D call TRBD1 (5 bases). The CDR3 covers 15 residues. Germline values: CDR1 KGHSH, CDR2 LQKENI. Trimming pared 3 bases from V and 2 bases from J, leaving 13 bases between. CDR3 sequence (DNA): TGTGCCAGCTCACCCATGGGGGGTAGCAACACTGAAGCTTTCTTT. Residues: CASSPMGGSNTEAFF.